This TCR beta chain appears in the sequencing data of a study of cytomegalovirus exposure and HLA in healthy donors. Study-level points and caveats: In a later analysis, parvovirus B19, influenza, CMV and Epstein-Barr virus appeared linked to several top co-occurrence clusters. Cytomegalovirus status was reportedly diagnosed by the classifier with high sensitivity and specificity. One variant, a missense change in DCLRE1C, was linked in a later analysis to TCR beta V- and J-gene trimming.

V lost 6 bases, J lost 10 bases, and 18 bases lay in between. The CDR3 totals 14 residues. Germline CDR1 MNHEY, CDR2 SVGAGI. A note on this clone: The antigen is undetermined.

The PCR was carried out with 60 Vbeta primers and 13 Jbeta primers. Study processing details: Unique TCR beta chains totaled 65 million to 95 million in a later count, with roughly 12 million of them shared. The method was immunoSEQ multiplex PCR; TCRdb's version includes in-frame clones alone and lacks a portion of them. D and trimming were read from the DNA, whereas the V and J calls and clone size are those reported in that table. The sample shows 90,000 to 150,000 clones, 78% of them seen only once. The sample consisted of PBMCs. The receptor's source is a woman in her twenties or thirties in good health and CMV-seropositive. The V and J genes are TRBV6-5 and TRBJ1-4, with a weak D call TRBD1 (5 bases). The CDR3 protein is CASSPGRAGLKLFF. CDR3 in DNA: TGTGCCAGCAGCCCGGGACGGGCGGGGTTAAAACTGTTTTTT.